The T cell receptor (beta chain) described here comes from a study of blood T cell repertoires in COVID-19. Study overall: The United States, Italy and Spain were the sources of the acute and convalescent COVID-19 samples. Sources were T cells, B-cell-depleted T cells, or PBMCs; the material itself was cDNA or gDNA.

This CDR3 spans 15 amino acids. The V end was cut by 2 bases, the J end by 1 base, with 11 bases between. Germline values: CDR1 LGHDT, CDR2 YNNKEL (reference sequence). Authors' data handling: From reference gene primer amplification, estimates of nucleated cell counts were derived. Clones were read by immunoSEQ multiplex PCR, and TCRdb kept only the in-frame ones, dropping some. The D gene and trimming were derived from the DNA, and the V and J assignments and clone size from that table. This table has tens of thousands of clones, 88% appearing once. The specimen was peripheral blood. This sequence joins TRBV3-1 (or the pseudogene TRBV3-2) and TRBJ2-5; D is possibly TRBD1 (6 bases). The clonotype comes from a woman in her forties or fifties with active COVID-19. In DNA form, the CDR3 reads TGTGCCAGCAGCCAACTCTTGACAGGCCAAGAGACCCAGTACTTC. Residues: CASSQLLTGQETQYF.